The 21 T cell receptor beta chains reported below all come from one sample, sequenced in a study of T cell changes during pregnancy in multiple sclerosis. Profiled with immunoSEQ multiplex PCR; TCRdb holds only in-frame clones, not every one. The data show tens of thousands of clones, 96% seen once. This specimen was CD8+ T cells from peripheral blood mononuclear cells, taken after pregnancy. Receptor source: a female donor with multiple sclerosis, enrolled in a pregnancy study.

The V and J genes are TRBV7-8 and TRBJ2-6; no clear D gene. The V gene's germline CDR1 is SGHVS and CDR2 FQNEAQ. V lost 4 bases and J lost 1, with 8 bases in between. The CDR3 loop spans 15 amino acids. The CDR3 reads CASSYSGSGANVLTF. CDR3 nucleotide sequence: TGTGCCAGCAGCTACTCGGGTTCTGGGGCCAACGTCCTGACTTTC.

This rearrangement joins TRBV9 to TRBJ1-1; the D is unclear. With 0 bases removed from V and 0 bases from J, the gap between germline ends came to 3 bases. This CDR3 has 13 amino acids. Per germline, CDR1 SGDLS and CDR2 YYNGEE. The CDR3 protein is CASSVAVNTEAFF. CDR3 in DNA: TGTGCCAGCAGCGTAGCGGTGAACACTGAAGCTTTCTTT.

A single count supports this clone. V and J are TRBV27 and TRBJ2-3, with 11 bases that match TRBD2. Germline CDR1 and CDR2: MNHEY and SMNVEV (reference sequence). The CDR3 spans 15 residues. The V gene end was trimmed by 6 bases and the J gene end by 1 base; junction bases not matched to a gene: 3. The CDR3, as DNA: TGTGCCAGCAGACCGGGACTAGCGGGCACAGATACGCAGTATTTT. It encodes CASRPGLAGTDTQYF.

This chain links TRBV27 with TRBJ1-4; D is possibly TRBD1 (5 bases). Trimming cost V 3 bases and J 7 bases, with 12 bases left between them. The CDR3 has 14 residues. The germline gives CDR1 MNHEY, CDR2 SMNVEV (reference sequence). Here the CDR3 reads CASSFGRRGEKLFF. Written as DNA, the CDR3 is TGTGCCAGCAGTTTCGGCCGGAGGGGTGAAAAACTGTTTTTT.

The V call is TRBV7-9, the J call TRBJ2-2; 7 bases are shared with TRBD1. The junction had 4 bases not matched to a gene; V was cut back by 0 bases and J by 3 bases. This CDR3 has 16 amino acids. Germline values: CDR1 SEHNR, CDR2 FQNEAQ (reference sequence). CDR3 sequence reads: CASSLAGQVHTGELFF. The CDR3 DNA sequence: TGTGCCAGCAGCTTAGCCGGACAGGTTCACACCGGGGAGCTGTTTTTT.

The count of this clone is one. CDR3 region: CASSLDGGGYTF. Here the CDR3 DNA reads TGTGCCAGCAGCTTGGACGGGGGGGGCTACACCTTC. This rearrangement joins TRBV5-4 to TRBJ1-2, with D perhaps TRBD1 (5 bases). Trimming removed 0 bases at V and 8 bases at J, with 8 bases between. CDR3 length: 12 residues. Germline CDR1 SGHNT, CDR2 YYREEE (reference sequence).

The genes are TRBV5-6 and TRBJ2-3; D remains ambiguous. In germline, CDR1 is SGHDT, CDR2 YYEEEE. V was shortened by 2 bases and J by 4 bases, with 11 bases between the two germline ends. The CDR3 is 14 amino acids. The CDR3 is CASSLSLSADTQYF. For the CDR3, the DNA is TGTGCCAGCAGCTTATCTTTGTCTGCAGATACGCAGTATTTT.

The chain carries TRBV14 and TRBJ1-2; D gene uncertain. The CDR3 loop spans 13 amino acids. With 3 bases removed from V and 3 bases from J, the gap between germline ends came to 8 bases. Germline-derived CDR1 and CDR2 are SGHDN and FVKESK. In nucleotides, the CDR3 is TGTGCCAGCAGCCAGCTTAGAGACTATGGCTACACCTTC. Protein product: CASSQLRDYGYTF.

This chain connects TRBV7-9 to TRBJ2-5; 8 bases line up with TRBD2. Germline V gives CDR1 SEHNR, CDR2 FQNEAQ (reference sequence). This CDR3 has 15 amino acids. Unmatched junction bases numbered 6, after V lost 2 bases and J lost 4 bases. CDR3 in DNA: TGTGCCAGCAGCTTAATTATCGGACTAGCAGAGACCCAGTACTTC. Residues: CASSLIIGLAETQYF. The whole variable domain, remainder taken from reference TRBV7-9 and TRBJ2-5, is DTGVSQNPRHKITKRGQNVTFRCDPISEHNRLYWYRQTLGQGPEFLTYFQNEAQLEKSRLLSDRFSAERPKGSFSTLEIQRTEQGDSAMYLCASSLIIGLAETQYFGPGTRLLVL.

CDR3 coding DNA: TGTGCCAGCAGCTTAGAGGCAGGGGACCTCGGCTACGAGCAGTACTTC. Its protein is CASSLEAGDLGYEQYF. J is TRBJ2-7 and V is TRBV7-6, with D tentatively TRBD1 (6 bases). This CDR3 region has 16 residues. The germline V gene has CDR1 SGHVS and CDR2 FNYEAQ. V lost 1 base to trimming and J lost 3 bases, with 16 bases between them.

The CDR3: CASSYSTLAGDTQYF. Here the CDR3 DNA reads TGTGCCAGCAGTTACTCGACGCTAGCTGGAGATACGCAGTATTTT. The J gene is TRBJ2-3, the V gene TRBV6-6; D is perhaps TRBD2 (5 bases). The CDR3 has 15 amino acids. With 0 bases removed from V and 5 bases from J, the gap between germline ends came to 12 bases. In germline, CDR1 is MNHNY, CDR2 SVGAGI (reference sequence).

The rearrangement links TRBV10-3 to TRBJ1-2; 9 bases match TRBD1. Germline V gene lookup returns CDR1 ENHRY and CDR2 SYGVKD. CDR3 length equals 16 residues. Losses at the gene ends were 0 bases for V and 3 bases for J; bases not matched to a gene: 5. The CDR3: CAISESGTGFDYGYTF. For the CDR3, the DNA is TGTGCCATCAGTGAGTCGGGGACAGGGTTCGACTATGGCTACACCTTC.

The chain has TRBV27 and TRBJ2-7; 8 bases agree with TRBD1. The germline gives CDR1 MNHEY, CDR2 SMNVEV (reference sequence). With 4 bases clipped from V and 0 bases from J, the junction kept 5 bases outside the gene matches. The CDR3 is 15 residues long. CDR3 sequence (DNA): TGTGCCAGCAGTTCTCGGACAGGGATCTCCTACGAGCAGTACTTC. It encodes CASSSRTGISYEQYF.

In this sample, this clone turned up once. The CDR3 here is CAWSAVPTGELFF. As DNA, the CDR3 is TGTGCCTGGAGTGCGGTGCCCACCGGGGAGCTGTTTTTT. The J gene is TRBJ2-2, the V gene TRBV30; no definite D call. Germline assignment: CDR1 GTSNPN and CDR2 SVGIG (reference sequence). The CDR3 spans 13 residues. V lost 1 base to trimming and J lost 4 bases, with 7 bases between them.

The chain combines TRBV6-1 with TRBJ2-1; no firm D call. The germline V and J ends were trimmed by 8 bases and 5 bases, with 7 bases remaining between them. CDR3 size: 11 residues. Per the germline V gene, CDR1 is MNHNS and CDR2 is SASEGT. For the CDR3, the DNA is TGTGCCAGCCCAGTTGACAATGAGCAGTTCTTC. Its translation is CASPVDNEQFF.

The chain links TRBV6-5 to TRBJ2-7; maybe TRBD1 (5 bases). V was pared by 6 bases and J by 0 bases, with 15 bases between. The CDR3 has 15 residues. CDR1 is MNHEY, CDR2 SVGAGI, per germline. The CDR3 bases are TGTGCCAGCAGCGTACAGGAAACCTTCTCCTACGAGCAGTACTTC. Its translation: CASSVQETFSYEQYF.

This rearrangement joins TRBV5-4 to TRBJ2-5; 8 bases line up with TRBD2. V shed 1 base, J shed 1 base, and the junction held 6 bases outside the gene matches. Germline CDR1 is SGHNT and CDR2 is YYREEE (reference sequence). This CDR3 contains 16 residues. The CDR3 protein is CASSLTSGSFQETQYF. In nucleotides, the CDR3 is TGTGCCAGCAGCTTGACGAGCGGGAGTTTCCAAGAGACCCAGTACTTC.

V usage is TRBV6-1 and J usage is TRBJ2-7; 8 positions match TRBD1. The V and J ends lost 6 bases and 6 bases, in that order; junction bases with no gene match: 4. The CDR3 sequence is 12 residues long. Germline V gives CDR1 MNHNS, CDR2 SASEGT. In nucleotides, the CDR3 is TGTGCCAGCAGCGGACAGGGCTCCGAGCAGTACTTC. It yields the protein CASSGQGSEQYF.

This CDR3 reads CASSPGSHWRESEQFF. CDR3 DNA sequence: TGTGCCAGCAGCCCAGGTTCGCACTGGCGGGAGAGTGAGCAGTTCTTC. This chain joins TRBV2 and TRBJ2-1, with 7 bases lining up with TRBD2. This CDR3 has 16 amino acids. Germline V lookup: CDR1 SNHLY, CDR2 FYNNEI. The trim removed 6 bases at V and 9 bases at J, leaving 17 bases unmatched.

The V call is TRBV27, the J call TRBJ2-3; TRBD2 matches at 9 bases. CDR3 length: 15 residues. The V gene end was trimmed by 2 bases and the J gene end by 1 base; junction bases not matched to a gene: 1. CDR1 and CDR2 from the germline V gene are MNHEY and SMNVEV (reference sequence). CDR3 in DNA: TGTGCCAGCAGTTTACGCGGGAGGGGCACAGATACGCAGTATTTT. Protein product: CASSLRGRGTDTQYF.

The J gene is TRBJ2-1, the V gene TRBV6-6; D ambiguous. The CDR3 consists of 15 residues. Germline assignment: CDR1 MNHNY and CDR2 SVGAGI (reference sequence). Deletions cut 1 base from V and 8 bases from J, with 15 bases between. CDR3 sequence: CASSYFGGAWDEQFF. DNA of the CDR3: TGTGCCAGCAGTTACTTCGGCGGTGCCTGGGATGAGCAGTTCTTC.